This T cell receptor (beta chain) derives from a study of blood T cell repertoires in COVID-19. Looking at the study overall: The cDNA or gDNA used as material had been derived from T cells, B-cell-depleted T cells, or PBMCs.

Data came from immunoSEQ multiplex PCR; TCRdb stores just in-frame clones and leaves some out. The sample contains about 250,000 clones, around four fifths of which appear only once. The CDR3 runs 15 residues. The V segment lost 2 bases and the J segment 2 bases; nucleotides outside the gene matches: 4. Germline CDR1 reads MNHEY; CDR2 reads SMNVEV (reference sequence). This clone is a singleton in its sample. The TCR comes from an older woman with active or convalescent COVID-19. The chain carries TRBV27 and TRBJ2-7, with 9 bases aligning to TRBD2. The sample consisted of peripheral blood. CDR3 in amino acids: CASSLKGGRAYEQYF. CDR3 in DNA: TGTGCCAGCAGTTTAAAGGGCGGGAGGGCCTACGAGCAGTACTTC.